This T cell receptor beta chain was sequenced during a study of T cells in Graves' hyperthyroidism and ophthalmopathy. Study conclusions and caveats: Blood also contained most expanded thyroid clonotypes above 0.001.

This CDR3 has 15 amino acids. Germline assignment: CDR1 SQVTM and CDR2 ANQGSEA. Trimming pared 1 base from V and 15 bases from J, leaving 25 bases between. Amplification targeted TCR beta CDR3 regions from RNA transcripts. The HTBI set primed first-round TCR CDR3 RT-PCR. Each CDR3 protein gets one entry after TCRdb re-called the multiplex PCR reads with MiXCR. The sample has roughly 380,000 distinct CDR3 sequences; approximately 14% are singletons. A remark on this clonotype: What it binds is unknown.

Sequencing used blood. This receptor was identified in a woman aged 60-70 years with Graves' hyperthyroidism. The gene calls are TRBV29-1 and TRBJ2-1, with D tentatively TRBD1 (7 bases). The CDR3 nucleotides read TGCAGCGTTGAAGGTACTAGCAGTCCAAGAGGGGGCCGGTTCTTC. It is translated as CSVEGTSSPRGGRFF.